This T cell receptor beta chain was identified during a study of T cells of healthy individuals. The CDR3 length is 13 residues. The germline CDR1 and CDR2 sequences are KGHSH and LQKENI. V was pared by 3 bases and J by 3 bases, with 9 bases between. TCRdb used MiXCR to reprocess the 5' RACE reads, holding one entry per CDR3 protein. The sample shows tens of thousands of distinct CDR3 sequences, about 14% of them seen only once. This rearrangement joins TRBV18 to TRBJ2-7; perhaps TRBD2 as D (5 bases). This TCR derives from a human donor in good health. The CDR3 nucleotides are TGTGCCAGCTCACCTCAGACTAACTACGAGCAGTACTTC. This codes for CASSPQTNYEQYF.